These T cell receptor beta chains were read from a single sample in a study of blood T cells in healthy people across ages. A single record per CDR3 protein comes from TCRdb applying MiXCR to the 5' RACE reads. The sample holds hundreds of thousands of distinct CDR3 sequences, about 54% seen once. The sequenced material came from blood. These receptors were obtained from a man aged 55-75 years in good health. Both conserved end residues are part of each CDR3. The D gene is left open where the match is weak. Only some rows state a clone size, as once, few, many or a class for expanded clones.

CDR3,DNA,V,size,J,D
CASSYIPQGFGEQFF,TGTGCCAGCAGCTATATTCCCCAGGGGTTTGGTGAGCAGTTCTTC,TRBV11-2,NA,TRBJ2-1,NA
CASSLTDSNEKLFF,TGCGCCAGCAGCTTGACAGATTCTAATGAAAAACTGTTTTTT,TRBV5-1,NA,TRBJ1-4,NA
CASSVAETQYF,TGTGCCAGCAGTGTTGCCGAGACCCAGTACTTC,TRBV25-1,few,TRBJ2-5,NA
CASSRTGGQSYEQYF,TGCGCCAGCAGCCGGACAGGGGGCCAGTCCTACGAGCAGTACTTC,TRBV5-1,once,TRBJ2-7,TRBD1
CASAPGQGYEQYF,TGCGCCAGCGCGCCGGGACAGGGATACGAGCAGTACTTC,TRBV4-1,few,TRBJ2-7,TRBD1
CASSLSRDRYEQYF,TGTGCCAGCAGCTTATCCCGGGACCGCTACGAGCAGTACTTC,TRBV7-2,few,TRBJ2-7,NA
CASSLGGVRETQFF,TGCGCCAGCAGCTTGGGGGGGGTGAGAGAGACCCAGTTCTTC,TRBV5-1,NA,TRBJ2-1,NA
CATSSWTDFYEQYF,TGTGCCACCAGTTCTTGGACGGACTTCTACGAGCAGTACTTC,TRBV25-1,NA,TRBJ2-7,NA
CASSVHYEQYF,TGCGCCAGCAGCGTGCACTACGAGCAGTACTTC,TRBV5-1,NA,TRBJ2-7,NA
CASSVDPGATYNEQFF,TGTGCCAGCAGCGTAGATCCGGGGGCCACCTACAATGAGCAGTTCTTC,TRBV9,many,TRBJ2-1,NA
CSVEVDSYSNQPQHF,TGCAGCGTTGAAGTCGACAGTTATAGCAATCAGCCCCAGCATTTT,TRBV29-1,few,TRBJ1-5,NA
CASSLTGHQETQYF,TGCGCCAGCAGCCTGACAGGCCACCAAGAGACCCAGTACTTC,TRBV5-1,NA,TRBJ2-5,NA
CASSRVRDRGQVEQFF,TGTGCCAGCAGCCGAGTCCGGGACAGGGGACAAGTGGAGCAGTTCTTC,TRBV4-2,NA,TRBJ2-1,TRBD1
CAGSLALTGGGNEQFF,TGTGCCGGCAGCTTAGCCCTAACAGGGGGAGGCAATGAGCAGTTCTTC,TRBV7-2,NA,TRBJ2-1,TRBD1
CASSLSGQGNGYTF,TGTGCCAGCAGCCTATCCGGACAGGGGAATGGCTACACCTTC,TRBV7-2,NA,TRBJ1-2,TRBD1
CSALRGYEQYF,TGCAGTGCCCTCCGGGGCTACGAGCAGTACTTC,TRBV20-1,NA,TRBJ2-7,NA
CASSPTGRGGNQPQHF,TGTGCCAGCAGCCCCACCGGCAGGGGCGGCAATCAGCCCCAGCATTTT,TRBV12-3/TRBV12-4,NA,TRBJ1-5,NA
CASSFLGDNSPLHF,TGTGCCAGCAGCTTCTTGGGTGATAATTCACCCCTCCACTTT,TRBV7-9,NA,TRBJ1-6,NA
CATSDFPGLNNEQFF,TGTGCCACCAGTGATTTCCCGGGTCTTAACAATGAGCAGTTCTTC,TRBV24-1,NA,TRBJ2-1,NA
CSASRASGTDTQYF,TGCAGTGCTAGCCGGGCCTCGGGCACAGATACGCAGTATTTT,TRBV20-1,NA,TRBJ2-3,NA
CSSSRGVSSYNEQFF,TGCAGCTCATCCAGGGGGGTTAGCTCCTACAATGAGCAGTTCTTC,TRBV29-1,NA,TRBJ2-1,NA
CAAGTAWGEQFF,TGTGCCGCTGGGACTGCCTGGGGTGAGCAGTTCTTC,TRBV15,NA,TRBJ2-1,NA
CASSLLGTTGGWNEQFF,TGCGCCAGCAGCTTGTTGGGTACGACAGGGGGCTGGAATGAGCAGTTCTTC,TRBV5-1,few,TRBJ2-1,TRBD1
CAGSAIQAGELFF,TGTGCCGGCAGTGCCATACAGGCCGGGGAGCTGTTTTTT,TRBV6-1,once,TRBJ2-2,NA
CSARDSTGSIYSPLHF,TGCAGTGCTAGAGATAGCACAGGGAGTATTTATTCACCCCTCCACTTT,TRBV20-1,NA,TRBJ1-6,NA
CASSYRTAVGYEAFF,TGTGCCAGCAGTTACCGGACGGCGGTGGGGTATGAAGCTTTCTTT,TRBV6-5,few,TRBJ1-1,NA